A single sample is the source of the 27 T cell receptor beta chains below, sequenced in a study of PD-L1 blockade in urothelial cancer. Time point given: peripheral blood 6 weeks after treatment start. The protocol was immunoSEQ multiplex PCR, while the TCRdb copy is restricted to in-frame clones and leaves out a portion. The sample contains about 45,000 clones, roughly 89% of which appear only once. Here the sequenced sample was PBMCs, taken around atezolizumab (anti-PD-L1) treatment. Receptors originate from a man aged 65 to 79 with urothelial cancer.

V is TRBV6-5 and J is TRBJ2-7; TRBD2 agrees at 11 bases. Germline V gene sequence: CDR1 MNHEY, CDR2 SVGAGI. Losses at the gene ends were 5 bases for V and 6 bases for J; bases not matched to a gene: 9. This CDR3 has 15 amino acids. In DNA, the CDR3 is TGTGCCAGCAGTACACTAGCGGGAGAGCGGGGCGAGCAGTACTTC. Its protein product is CASSTLAGERGEQYF.

The chain recombines TRBV29-1 with TRBJ2-7; D perhaps matches TRBD1 (6 bases). This CDR3 has 14 residues. Germline-derived CDR1 and CDR2 are SQVTM and ANQGSEA. V was cut by 4 bases and J by 3 bases, with 16 bases left in between. The CDR3 DNA sequence: TGCAGCGTTGTTAGCCAGGGGACAATCTACGAGCAGTACTTC. This encodes CSVVSQGTIYEQYF.

The V call is TRBV5-1, the J call TRBJ2-3, with TRBD2 matching over 13 bases. The CDR3 runs 17 residues. V dropped 2 bases and J dropped 3; count of bases not matched to a gene: 6. CDR1 and CDR2 from the germline V gene are SGHRS and YFSETQ. The CDR3: CASSFGTSGAGTDTQYF. The CDR3 nucleotides read TGCGCCAGCAGCTTCGGGACTAGCGGGGCTGGAACAGATACGCAGTATTTT.

V is TRBV30 and J is TRBJ2-7; D is undetermined. Germline CDR1 is GTSNPN and CDR2 is SVGIG (reference sequence). V lost 2 bases and J lost 4, with 15 bases in between. This CDR3 contains 14 residues. CDR3 sequence reads: CAWSLPGVGYEQYF. The CDR3 bases are TGTGCCTGGAGTCTCCCGGGTGTCGGGTACGAGCAGTACTTC.

The V and J genes are TRBV6-5 and TRBJ2-7; perhaps TRBD1 as D (6 bases). Trimming cost V 0 bases and J 4 bases, with 16 bases left between them. In germline, CDR1 is MNHEY, CDR2 SVGAGI. This CDR3 comprises 16 residues. CDR3 bases: TGTGCCAGCAGTTACTCCGTGCCATACCAGGGGTACGAGCAGTACTTC. Translated: CASSYSVPYQGYEQYF.

The chain carries TRBV11-1 and TRBJ2-4, with D possibly matching TRBD1 (5 bases). Trimming cost V 5 bases and J 9 bases, with 17 bases left between them. The CDR3 has 14 amino acids. CDR1 and CDR2 from the germline V gene are SGHAT and FQDESV (reference sequence). The CDR3 DNA sequence: TGTGCCAGCAGCCAACCTAGTGGCCAGGGCATTCAGTACTTC. As protein: CASSQPSGQGIQYF.

V gene TRBV10-1 combines with J gene TRBJ2-3; 10 nucleotides align to TRBD2. This CDR3 is 17 amino acids long. With V trimmed by 1 base and J by 2 bases, 6 bases remained unmatched. The germline gives CDR1 WNHNN, CDR2 SYGVQD (reference sequence). This CDR3 is CASSELGLAAHTDTQYF. CDR3 DNA: TGCGCCAGCAGTGAGTTAGGACTAGCGGCACACACAGATACGCAGTATTTT.

This chain connects TRBV5-1 to TRBJ2-2; 9 bases line up with TRBD1. The V gene's germline CDR1 is SGHRS and CDR2 YFSETQ. CDR3 size: 14 residues. Trimming took 4 bases from V and 5 from J; bases not matched to a gene: 3. CDR3 bases: TGCGCCAGCAGCGGGGACAGGGCAACCGGGGAGCTGTTTTTT. Its protein product is CASSGDRATGELFF.

V is TRBV5-4 and J is TRBJ2-1, with 12 bases lining up with TRBD2. Germline V gene sequence: CDR1 SGHNT, CDR2 YYREEE (reference sequence). The V segment lost 4 bases and the J segment 5 bases; nucleotides outside the gene matches: 4. The CDR3 contains 15 residues. The CDR3, as DNA: TGTGCCAGCAGCCTCACTAGCGGGAGGAACAATGAGCAGTTCTTC. It is translated as CASSLTSGRNNEQFF.

The J gene is TRBJ1-3, the V gene TRBV28; TRBD1 might be the D (6 bases). The V gene lost 3 bases and the J gene lost 4 bases, with 10 bases spanning the gap. There are 14 residues in the CDR3. Germline CDR1 is MDHEN and CDR2 is SYDVKM. The CDR3 is CASSLAQGGNTIYF. The CDR3 nucleotides read TGTGCCAGCAGTTTGGCACAGGGAGGAAACACCATATATTTT.

The chain employs TRBV2 and TRBJ1-2; the match to TRBD1 covers 8 bases. From germline, CDR1 is SNHLY and CDR2 FYNNEI. Trimming cost V 3 bases and J 8 bases; bases outside gene matches: 11. The CDR3 contains 15 residues. DNA of the CDR3: TGTGCCAGCAGTGACTCCGGACAGGGATCCGGGGGCTACACCTTC. Residues: CASSDSGQGSGGYTF.

The chain is built from TRBV7-8 and TRBJ1-3; D not resolved. V was shortened by 5 bases and J by 7 bases, with 21 bases between the two germline ends. The germline V gene has CDR1 SGHVS and CDR2 FQNEAQ. This CDR3 spans 16 amino acids. Here the CDR3 DNA reads TGTGCCAGCAGCGCGGGTGGGCAGGAGATCGGCAACACCATATATTTT. Amino acid sequence: CASSAGGQEIGNTIYF.

This chain connects TRBV25-1 to TRBJ1-5; maybe TRBD1 (6 bases). The CDR3 runs to 15 residues. Trimming removed 6 bases from V and 4 bases from J, with 16 bases in between. In germline, CDR1 is MGHDK, CDR2 SYGVNS. The CDR3 DNA reads TGTGCCAGCAGCAGGGGCGGAGCGTCGAATCAGCCCCAGCATTTT. Amino acid sequence: CASSRGGASNQPQHF.

V is TRBV27 and J is TRBJ2-2; 7 nucleotides line up with TRBD2. CDR1 is MNHEY and CDR2 is SMNVEV in the germline V gene (reference sequence). The CDR3 is 14 amino acids. V shed 5 bases and J 8 bases; nucleotides not matched to a gene: 8. DNA for the CDR3: TGTGCCAGCAGTCAGGGACTACCGAGTGGGGAGCTGTTTTTT. This translates into CASSQGLPSGELFF.

The J gene is TRBJ2-5, the V gene TRBV9; D may be TRBD2 (5 bases). Between the trimmed V and J ends, which lost 2 bases and 5 bases, there was a span of 13 bases. CDR3 length: 14 residues. CDR1 and CDR2 from the germline V gene are SGDLS and YYNGEE. CDR3 bases: TGTGCCAGCAGCGTTCAGGCGCGGGCCGAGACCCAGTACTTC. The encoded protein is CASSVQARAETQYF.

This clone came up once. The chain uses TRBV7-2 and TRBJ2-7, with 9 bases fitting TRBD1. The germline CDR1 and CDR2 sequences are SGHTA and FQGNSA. There are 17 residues in the CDR3. The junction had 17 bases not matched to a gene; V was cut back by 5 bases and J by 6 bases. CDR3 DNA sequence: TGTGCCAGCAGCGGACACCCTTTGGGACAGGGAAGGAGCGAGCAGTACTTC. This translates into CASSGHPLGQGRSEQYF.

This chain connects TRBV5-1 to TRBJ1-3; a possible D gene is TRBD1 (5 bases). Germline-derived CDR1 and CDR2 are SGHRS and YFSETQ. The CDR3 extends over 16 amino acids. Trimming cost V 0 bases and J 2 bases, with 12 bases left between them. The CDR3 DNA is TGCGCCAGCAGCTTGGAGCCTCCGGGGGCTGGAAACACCATATATTTT. This encodes CASSLEPPGAGNTIYF.

This clone came up once. V is TRBV18 and J is TRBJ2-7; 7 bases align to TRBD1. There are 15 residues in the CDR3. V dropped 3 bases and J dropped 2; count of bases not matched to a gene: 7. Germline V gene lookup returns CDR1 KGHSH and CDR2 LQKENI. The CDR3 loop reads CASSPRQGETYEQYF. The DNA for the CDR3 is TGTGCCAGCTCACCTCGGCAGGGGGAGACCTACGAGCAGTACTTC. Looking up the rest from reference TRBV18 and TRBJ2-7 gives the full variable domain: NAGVMQNPRHLVRRRGQEARLRCSPMKGHSHVYWYRQLPEEGLKFMVYLQKENIIDESGMPKERFSAEFPKEGPSILRIQQVVRGDSAAYFCASSPRQGETYEQYFGPGTRLTVT.

The rearrangement joins TRBV5-1 to TRBJ2-3; 10 bases map to TRBD2. The V and J ends lost 0 bases and 3 bases, in that order; junction bases with no gene match: 4. Germline V CDR1 and CDR2: SGHRS, YFSETQ. The CDR3 has 16 amino acids. The CDR3 region is CASSLAIAGGTDTQYF. CDR3 DNA sequence: TGCGCCAGCAGCTTGGCGATAGCGGGAGGAACAGATACGCAGTATTTT.

The chain recombines TRBV6-5 with TRBJ2-7; 8 positions match TRBD1. The ends lost 10 bases at V and 2 bases at J; junction bases unmatched: 7. Germline V lookup: CDR1 MNHEY, CDR2 SVGAGI. This CDR3 contains 13 residues. In nucleotides, the CDR3 is TGTGCCACAGGGGCAGGGGGCCCCTACGAGCAGTACTTC. It codes for CATGAGGPYEQYF.

This clone was seen a single time. The chain is built from TRBV5-1 and TRBJ2-7, with 10 bases fitting TRBD1. Germline V gene lookup returns CDR1 SGHRS and CDR2 YFSETQ. Losses at the gene ends were 4 bases for V and 3 bases for J; bases not matched to a gene: 4. The CDR3 runs 14 residues. CDR3 DNA: TGCGCCAGCAGCGAGGGACAGGGGTTCTACGAGCAGTACTTC. This sequence encodes CASSEGQGFYEQYF.

The chain is built from TRBV5-1 and TRBJ1-2; D uncertain. The CDR3 extends over 14 amino acids. V was trimmed by 0 bases and J by 4 bases, leaving 10 bases between them. Germline-derived CDR1 and CDR2 are SGHRS and YFSETQ. In DNA, the CDR3 is TGCGCCAGCAGCTTGGGGGCAGTAGGCTATGGCTACACCTTC. Protein sequence: CASSLGAVGYGYTF.

This chain joins TRBV10-1 and TRBJ2-2; perhaps TRBD2 as D (5 bases). Germline values: CDR1 WNHNN, CDR2 SYGVQD (reference sequence). The CDR3 sequence is 16 residues long. The V gene lost 6 bases and the J gene lost 5 bases, with 19 bases spanning the gap. This chain's CDR3 is CASRATGPTSTGELFF. The DNA for the CDR3 is TGCGCCAGCAGAGCCACCGGACCTACTAGTACCGGGGAGCTGTTTTTT.

This chain connects TRBV4-1 to TRBJ2-7; 9 nucleotides align to TRBD2. The germline CDR1 and CDR2 sequences are MGHRA and YSYEKL. The V and J ends lost 1 base and 0 bases, in that order; junction bases with no gene match: 4. The CDR3 is made up of 16 amino acids. CDR3: CASSQVPSGDSYEQYF. The DNA for the CDR3 is TGCGCCAGCAGCCAAGTCCCTAGCGGGGACTCCTACGAGCAGTACTTC.

CDR3 DNA: TGTGCCAGCAGCATAACTAGCGGGAGCCACGAGCAGTACTTC. It yields the protein CASSITSGSHEQYF. V usage is TRBV6-4 and J usage is TRBJ2-7; 11 bases agree with TRBD2. CDR1 and CDR2 (germline): MRHNA, SNTAGT. V trimming: 6 bases; J trimming: 5 bases; junction bases outside the gene matches: 6. The CDR3 runs to 14 residues.

The V gene is TRBV5-1, the J gene TRBJ2-3; 11 bases agree with TRBD2. The CDR3 extends over 14 amino acids. Per germline, CDR1 SGHRS and CDR2 YFSETQ. V lost 1 base, J lost 9 bases, and 4 bases stayed unmatched. CDR3 coding DNA: TGCGCCAGCAGCTTGACTAGCGGGAGAGGCACGCAGTATTTT. Protein product: CASSLTSGRGTQYF.

The chain combines TRBV4-1 with TRBJ1-2; 7 nucleotides line up with TRBD1. Unmatched junction bases numbered 7, after V lost 4 bases and J lost 8 bases. Looked up from germline, CDR1 is MGHRA and CDR2 is YSYEKL. The CDR3 consists of 13 residues. DNA for the CDR3: TGCGCCAGCAGCCTCGGTACAGGGGAAGGCTACACCTTC. This sequence encodes CASSLGTGEGYTF.